One and the same sample provided the 20 T cell receptor beta chains below, sequenced in a study of T cell repertoires in cytomegalovirus infection (dated by TCRdb to the late 2010s). In the paper's terms, the treatment or condition label means: in vitro stimulation with specific CMV peptide epitopes to enrich CMV-specific T cells. Sequenced on an Illumina HiSeq 1500. TCRdb itself trimmed the public reads at Q25 with fastp, ran MiXCR and retained productive beta chains. For every CDR3 protein sequence, its rows merge into one entry that carries the most common genes and DNA. The sample profile shows roughly 120,000 distinct CDR3 sequences; roughly 32% of them were found once. Of the sample, 58% falls within the top ten clones. Which antigens these TCRs recognize remains unknown. Sequences were derived from CD8+ T cells from cultured PBMCs, sampled from culture after CMV antigen stimulation. The receptors here all came from a human donor in good health (CMV status not recorded). Some clones in this sample may be carry-over from other donors' samples.

Points on this clonotype: At one end the junction does not follow the germline gene, possibly because of a read error. The gene calls are TRBV23-1 and TRBJ2-6; D possibly corresponds to TRBD1 (5 bases). TRBV23-1 is an ORF, with its function uncertain. CDR3 length: 17 residues. CDR3 sequence (DNA): TGCGCCAGCAGCCAATCTGACAGACCTTCTGGGGCCAACGTCCTGACTTTC. It codes for CASSQSDRPSGANVLTF.

Only a few counts were recorded for this clonotype. This chain joins TRBV4-1 and TRBJ2-1, with TRBD1 matching 10 bases. V lost 1 base, J lost 1 base, and 4 bases stayed unmatched. The germline V gene has CDR1 MGHRA and CDR2 YSYEKL. The CDR3 length is 17 residues. In DNA, the CDR3 is TGCGCCAGCAGCCAAGGGGTGGGACAGGGGTCCTACAATGAGCAGTTCTTC. Translated, it gives CASSQGVGQGSYNEQFF.

This sequence joins TRBV11-1 and TRBJ2-7; D unclear. V was trimmed by 5 bases and J by 6 bases, leaving 14 bases between them. The CDR3 spans 13 residues. CDR1 and CDR2 from the germline V gene are SGHAT and FQDESV (reference sequence). The chain's CDR3 is CASSPSKGFEQYF. The CDR3 DNA reads as TGTGCCAGCAGCCCATCCAAGGGTTTCGAGCAGTACTTC.

This clonotype occurred many times. The chain uses TRBV11-2 and TRBJ2-5, with no clear D. The ends were cut back, 5 bases at V and 3 bases at J, with 16 bases in the middle. The CDR3 loop spans 15 amino acids. Looked up from germline, CDR1 is SGHAT and CDR2 is FQNNGV. CDR3 nucleotides: TGTGCCAGCAGCGCCCATTTTGCACCTAAAGAGACCCAGTACTTC. As protein: CASSAHFAPKETQYF.

This clonotype showed up just once. This rearrangement joins TRBV6-8 to TRBJ2-1, with D perhaps matching TRBD1 (5 bases). Germline CDR1 reads MNHGY; CDR2 reads SAAAGT. The CDR3 runs to 14 residues. The V end lost 0 bases, the J end lost 8 bases, and 11 bases lay between the germline ends. CDR3 amino acids: CASSYSGVVDEQFF. The CDR3 coding sequence is TGTGCCAGCAGTTACTCAGGGGTTGTAGATGAGCAGTTCTTC.

The chain recombines TRBV5-6 with TRBJ2-5; TRBD1 aligns across 8 bases. CDR1 SGHDT and CDR2 YYEEEE come from the germline V gene. CDR3 size: 18 residues. With 4 bases clipped from V and 2 bases from J, the junction kept 16 bases outside the gene matches. In DNA form, the CDR3 reads TGTGCCAGCAGCCTGCCAGGTCCCGGGACAGGAGGTCAAGAGACCCAGTACTTC. It codes for CASSLPGPGTGGQETQYF.

This chain connects TRBV5-1 to TRBJ1-6, with 7 bases fitting TRBD1. The CDR3 runs to 14 residues. Germline values: CDR1 SGHRS, CDR2 YFSETQ. V was pared by 7 bases and J by 10 bases, with 11 bases of the junction left unmatched. CDR3 bases: TGCGCCAGCCGGTCAGGGACAGAGACATCACCCCTCCACTTT. This translates into CASRSGTETSPLHF. Looking up the rest from reference TRBV5-1 and TRBJ1-6 gives the full variable domain: KAGVTQTPRYLIKTRGQQVTLSCSPISGHRSVSWYQQTPGQGLQFLFEYFSETQRNKGNFPGRFSGRQFSNSRSEMNVSTLELGDSALYLCASRSGTETSPLHFGNGTRLTVT.

The chain has TRBV6-2 or TRBV6-3 and TRBJ2-3, with D possibly called TRBD1 or TRBD2 (5 bases each). Per germline, CDR1 MNHEY and CDR2 SVGEGT. CDR3 length equals 14 residues. V dropped 2 bases and J dropped 1 base, with 7 bases sitting between them. The CDR3 loop reads CASSYVGGTDTQYF. CDR3 coding DNA: TGTGCCAGCAGTTACGTGGGGGGCACAGATACGCAGTATTTT.

The chain has TRBV7-9 and TRBJ2-1, with D unresolved. The CDR3 contains 12 residues. CDR1 is SEHNR and CDR2 is FQNEAQ in the germline V gene (reference sequence). V was cut by 1 base and J by 8 bases, with 6 bases left in between. CDR3 sequence (DNA): TGTGCCAGCAGCTTAGAGTCGGATGAGCAGTTCTTC. It translates to CASSLESDEQFF.

The chain uses TRBV24-1 and TRBJ2-3; D gene uncertain. Germline loops: CDR1 KGHDR, CDR2 SFDVKD. Deletions cut 2 bases from V and 2 bases from J, with 10 bases between. This CDR3 is built from 15 residues. CDR3 loop: CATSDSEDATDTQYF. Here the CDR3 DNA reads TGTGCCACCAGTGATTCCGAGGATGCCACAGATACGCAGTATTTT.

The chain recombines TRBV7-6 with TRBJ2-1, with TRBD1 identical over 9 bases. The CDR3 has 15 residues. Germline CDR1 and CDR2: SGHVS and FNYEAQ. V gave up 5 bases and J gave up 4 bases; unmatched junction bases: 6. CDR3 nucleotides: TGTGCCAGCAGCATCGGGACAGGGATATACAATGAGCAGTTCTTC. This codes for CASSIGTGIYNEQFF.

The V call is TRBV7-2, the J call TRBJ2-3; 14 positions agree with TRBD2. Per the germline V gene, CDR1 is SGHTA and CDR2 is FQGNSA. V lost 5 bases and J lost 5; bases outside the gene matches: 6. The CDR3 has 16 amino acids. CDR3 amino acids: CASSVTSGGAGDTQYF. CDR3 nucleotide sequence: TGTGCCAGCAGCGTGACTAGCGGGGGGGCTGGAGATACGCAGTATTTT. The full variable domain, its missing parts supplied by reference TRBV7-2 and TRBJ2-3, is GAGVSQSPSNKVTEKGKDVELRCDPISGHTALYWYRQSLGQGLEFLIYFQGNSAPDKSGLPSDRFSAERTGGSVSTLTIQRTQQEDSAVYLCASSVTSGGAGDTQYFGPGTRLTVL.

This clonotype was seen only a few times. The chain has TRBV5-1 and TRBJ2-1; 8 bases line up with TRBD1. Unmatched junction bases numbered 1, after V lost 2 bases and J lost 3 bases. CDR3 length: 14 residues. Germline loops: CDR1 SGHRS, CDR2 YFSETQ. This CDR3 is CASSFTGGYNEQFF. The CDR3 DNA reads TGCGCCAGCAGCTTTACAGGGGGCTACAATGAGCAGTTCTTC.

This sequence joins TRBV27 and TRBJ2-7; the D gene is possibly TRBD2 (5 bases). This CDR3 region has 14 residues. The germline V gene has CDR1 MNHEY and CDR2 SMNVEV (reference sequence). With 5 bases removed from V and 0 bases from J, the gap between germline ends came to 11 bases. CDR3 protein: CASSIGLASYEQYF. For the CDR3, the DNA is TGTGCCAGCAGTATCGGTCTAGCCTCCTACGAGCAGTACTTC.

In its sample, this clonotype ranks as large. V and J are TRBV7-2 and TRBJ2-2; 8 bases are a match to TRBD2. Looked up from germline, CDR1 is SGHTA and CDR2 is FQGNSA. The CDR3 covers 15 residues. Germline trimming cut 5 bases from V and 5 bases from J; bases unmatched to any gene: 7. CDR3 DNA: TGTGCCAGCAGCCAGGGCGGGGGGCGAACCGGGGAGCTGTTTTTT. Translated: CASSQGGGRTGELFF.

The chain couples TRBV20-1 to TRBJ2-2; D not certain. This CDR3 has 14 residues. Trimming removed 3 bases at V and 1 base at J, with 9 bases between. CDR1 DFQATT and CDR2 SNEGSKA come from the germline V gene (reference sequence). The CDR3 sequence: CSASPGLNTGELFF. CDR3 sequence (DNA): TGCAGTGCTAGTCCGGGCCTGAACACCGGGGAGCTGTTTTTT.

In this sample, this clonotype turned up once. This sequence joins TRBV6-2 or TRBV6-3 and TRBJ2-7; no firm D call. V lost 8 bases and J lost 6, with 14 bases in between. CDR1 MNHEY and CDR2 SVGEGT come from the germline V gene. There are 12 residues in the CDR3. DNA for the CDR3: TGTGCCAGCTTCCAAGTATGGAGCGAGCAGTACTTC. It encodes CASFQVWSEQYF.

A few counts support this clonotype. V and J are TRBV28 and TRBJ1-4; D not resolved. Germline loops: CDR1 MDHEN, CDR2 SYDVKM. V lost 5 bases, J lost 7 bases, and 23 bases lay in between. CDR3 length: 17 residues. CDR3 region: CASSSTWAPAETEKLFF. The CDR3 coding sequence is TGTGCCAGCAGTAGTACATGGGCACCTGCAGAAACTGAAAAACTGTTTTTT.

This sequence joins TRBV20-1 and TRBJ2-7; possible D gene TRBD2, 5 bases. The CDR3 extends over 14 amino acids. Trimming cost V 0 bases and J 7 bases, with 16 bases left between them. Looked up from germline, CDR1 is DFQATT and CDR2 is SNEGSKA (reference sequence). CDR3 in amino acids: CSARDKRLADEQYF. The DNA of the CDR3 is TGCAGTGCTAGAGATAAGCGTCTAGCTGATGAGCAGTACTTC.

This clonotype has a handful of counts. V gene TRBV12-3 or TRBV12-4 combines with J gene TRBJ2-1; D possibly corresponds to TRBD2 (5 bases). The CDR3 sequence is 11 residues long. The V and J ends lost 2 bases and 10 bases respectively, with 6 bases between them. CDR3 residues: CASSLRGEQFF. The CDR3 coding sequence is TGTGCCAGCAGTTTACGCGGGGAGCAGTTCTTC.